This entry concerns a single T cell receptor beta chain. Its specificity is not known. This entry belongs to a study of OX40 agonist ivuxolimab in advanced cancers. Broader study findings: There was clonal expansion of CD4+ and CD8+ blood T cells by week 6 at 0.1 to 3.0 mg/kg.

The method was immunoSEQ multiplex PCR; TCRdb's version includes in-frame clones alone and lacks a portion of them. The sample records roughly 70,000 clones, about 87% being singletons. The CDR3 is 12 residues long. V dropped 6 bases and J dropped 10; count of bases not matched to a gene: 6. Germline V gene data show CDR1 as MNHNY and CDR2 as SVGAGI (reference sequence). The material was CD4+ or CD8+ T cells sorted from blood, obtained in a trial of the OX40 agonist ivuxolimab. This TCR was recovered from an adult with an advanced solid tumor such as melanoma, head and neck, liver or kidney cancer. This chain uses TRBV6-6 with TRBJ2-1; the match to TRBD1 covers 7 bases. CDR3 sequence (DNA): TGTGCCAGCAGCCGACAGGGCGGGGAGCAGTTCTTC. Amino acid sequence: CASSRQGGEQFF.